This is a list of T cell receptor beta chains from one sample in a study of blood T cell repertoires in COVID-19. Clones were read by immunoSEQ multiplex PCR, and TCRdb kept only the in-frame ones, dropping some. The data contain about 30,000 clones, approximately 86% of them seen just once; the ten biggest clones take up under 6.5%. Sample: peripheral blood. These receptors all come from a man aged 55 to 70 with active COVID-19. The CDR3 runs from the conserved cysteine through the conserved F or W. Each record gives: J gene, CDR3 length, D gene, V gene, clone size, CDR3 protein, CDR3 DNA. The D gene is left open where the match is weak. Clone size, where shown, is once, few, many, or a class for clones that have expanded.

J: TRBJ2-2
length: 17
D: TRBD2
V: TRBV7-6
size: once
CDR3: CASSFRTSGANTGELFF
DNA: TGTGCCAGCAGCTTCCGGACTAGCGGGGCGAACACCGGGGAGCTGTTTTTT

J: TRBJ1-6
length: 16
D: -
V: TRBV6-5
size: -
CDR3: CASSYSTGQRNSPLHF
DNA: TGTGCCAGCAGTTACTCGACCGGACAGCGAAATTCACCCCTCCACTTT

J: TRBJ2-2
length: 18
D: TRBD2
V: TRBV3-1/TRBV3-2
size: -
CDR3: CASSGLLAGGAHTGELFF
DNA: TGTGCCAGCAGCGGACTGCTTGCGGGGGGGGCGCACACCGGGGAGCTGTTTTTT

J: TRBJ2-1
length: 15
D: TRBD2
V: TRBV2
size: once
CDR3: CASSERSGGAYEQFF
DNA: TGTGCCAGCAGTGAAAGAAGCGGGGGGGCTTATGAGCAGTTCTTC

J: TRBJ2-7
length: 13
D: -
V: TRBV18
size: -
CDR3: CASSPSGINEQYF
DNA: TGTGCCAGCTCACCATCAGGGATAAACGAGCAGTACTTC

J: TRBJ1-5
length: 12
D: -
V: TRBV6-5
size: -
CDR3: CASTPGEVAQHF
DNA: TGTGCCAGCACCCCGGGAGAAGTGGCCCAGCATTTT

J: TRBJ1-1
length: 15
D: TRBD1
V: TRBV6-5
size: -
CDR3: CASRKGGTGGTEAFF
DNA: TGTGCCAGCAGGAAAGGTGGGACAGGGGGCACTGAAGCTTTCTTT

J: TRBJ1-1
length: 15
D: -
V: TRBV27
size: -
CDR3: CASSPRLLPNTEAFF
DNA: TGTGCCAGCAGTCCTAGACTGTTGCCGAACACTGAAGCTTTCTTT

J: TRBJ1-2
length: 13
D: -
V: TRBV7-8
size: -
CDR3: CASSPTVNYGYTF
DNA: TGTGCCAGCAGCCCTACTGTGAACTATGGCTACACCTTC

J: TRBJ1-2
length: 19
D: -
V: TRBV24-1
size: -
CDR3: CATSELEGAGSSNNYGYTF
DNA: TGTGCCACCAGTGAACTGGAAGGGGCAGGGTCATCCAATAACTATGGCTACACCTTC

J: TRBJ1-2
length: 14
D: TRBD1
V: TRBV7-2
size: few
CDR3: CASSRRDRNYGYTF
DNA: TGTGCCAGCAGCCGCCGGGACAGGAACTATGGCTACACCTTC

J: TRBJ2-5
length: 17
D: TRBD2
V: TRBV2
size: -
CDR3: CASRAGLAGGKQETQYF
DNA: TGTGCCAGCAGAGCCGGACTAGCGGGGGGGAAGCAAGAGACCCAGTACTTC

J: TRBJ2-7
length: 14
D: -
V: TRBV10-2
size: once
CDR3: CASSVSGGAYEQYF
DNA: TGCGCCAGCAGTGTGTCAGGGGGGGCCTACGAGCAGTACTTC

J: TRBJ2-1
length: 18
D: TRBD2
V: TRBV18
size: -
CDR3: CASSPLPPASGVDNEQFF
DNA: TGTGCCAGCTCACCTTTGCCCCCGGCTAGCGGGGTCGACAATGAGCAGTTCTTC

J: TRBJ2-5
length: 20
D: -
V: TRBV3-1/TRBV3-2
size: -
CDR3: CASSHAAGGGRWRGQETQYF
DNA: TGTGCCAGCAGCCACGCCGCTGGGGGGGGGCGGTGGCGGGGCCAAGAGACCCAGTACTTC

J: TRBJ1-4
length: 15
D: -
V: TRBV27
size: once
CDR3: CASSRARSLSEKLFF
DNA: TGTGCCAGCAGCAGGGCTAGGTCCCTAAGTGAAAAACTGTTTTTT

J: TRBJ1-4
length: 16
D: -
V: TRBV5-1
size: -
CDR3: CASSLRTDATNEKLFF
DNA: TGCGCCAGCAGCTTGCGGACAGATGCAACTAATGAAAAACTGTTTTTT

J: TRBJ2-1
length: 14
D: TRBD2
V: TRBV19
size: -
CDR3: CASLSGGAYNEQFF
DNA: TGTGCCAGCCTTAGCGGGGGGGCCTACAATGAGCAGTTCTTC

J: TRBJ1-6
length: 15
D: -
V: TRBV7-2
size: few
CDR3: CASNPRGSYNSPLHF
DNA: TGTGCCAGCAACCCCAGGGGCTCCTATAATTCACCCCTCCACTTT

J: TRBJ1-4
length: 14
D: TRBD1
V: TRBV10-3
size: once
CDR3: CAIRRDRTNEKLFF
DNA: TGTGCCATCCGTAGGGACAGAACTAATGAAAAACTGTTTTTT

J: TRBJ1-3
length: 15
D: -
V: TRBV19
size: few
CDR3: CASWDTRRSGNTIYF
DNA: TGTGCCAGTTGGGACACTCGACGCTCTGGAAACACCATATATTTT

J: TRBJ2-5
length: 15
D: -
V: TRBV9
size: -
CDR3: CASSGGDSRLETQYF
DNA: TGTGCCAGCAGCGGAGGGGACTCACGGCTTGAGACCCAGTACTTC

J: TRBJ2-3
length: 16
D: TRBD2
V: TRBV5-1
size: -
CDR3: CASSDTTAGGTDTQYF
DNA: TGCGCCAGCAGCGACACGACGGCGGGGGGCACAGATACGCAGTATTTT

J: TRBJ1-5
length: 15
D: -
V: TRBV27
size: -
CDR3: CASSRAGVSNQPQHF
DNA: TGTGCCAGCAGCCGGGCAGGGGTTAGCAATCAGCCCCAGCATTTT

J: TRBJ2-6
length: 16
D: -
V: TRBV5-1
size: -
CDR3: CASSFSGISGANVLTF
DNA: TGCGCCAGCAGCTTTTCAGGGATCTCTGGGGCCAACGTCCTGACTTTC

J: TRBJ1-5
length: 16
D: -
V: TRBV28
size: -
CDR3: CASSLVGRGRNQPQHF
DNA: TGTGCCAGCAGTTTAGTAGGCAGGGGTCGCAATCAGCCCCAGCATTTT

J: TRBJ1-5
length: 14
D: -
V: TRBV2
size: -
CDR3: CATAGGRSNQPQHF
DNA: TGTGCCACCGCCGGGGGGCGAAGCAATCAGCCCCAGCATTTT

J: TRBJ1-4
length: 16
D: -
V: TRBV2
size: -
CDR3: CASSDQGLLPNEKLFF
DNA: TGTGCCAGCAGTGACCAGGGCTTGTTACCTAATGAAAAACTGTTTTTT

J: TRBJ1-1
length: 14
D: -
V: TRBV18
size: -
CDR3: CASSPGAGNTEAFF
DNA: TGTGCCAGCTCACCAGGCGCGGGGAACACTGAAGCTTTCTTT

J: TRBJ2-7
length: 16
D: TRBD1
V: TRBV9
size: -
CDR3: CASSKTGGGPHYEQYF
DNA: TGTGCCAGCAGCAAGACAGGGGGCGGCCCACACTACGAGCAGTACTTC

J: TRBJ2-3
length: 16
D: -
V: TRBV7-6
size: -
CDR3: CASSSPPGQRTDTQYF
DNA: TGTGCCAGCAGCTCCCCCCCCGGACAGAGGACAGATACGCAGTATTTT

J: TRBJ1-2
length: 13
D: TRBD1
V: TRBV10-1
size: once
CDR3: CASSAEQGDGYTF
DNA: TGCGCCAGCAGTGCAGAACAGGGGGATGGCTACACCTTC

J: TRBJ2-2
length: 14
D: -
V: TRBV27
size: -
CDR3: CASNLTGNTGELFF
DNA: TGTGCCAGCAATTTAACAGGGAACACCGGGGAGCTGTTTTTT

J: TRBJ1-2
length: 12
D: TRBD1
V: TRBV3-1/TRBV3-2
size: -
CDR3: CASSGQGFGYTF
DNA: TGTGCCAGCAGCGGACAGGGGTTCGGCTACACCTTC

J: TRBJ2-5
length: 14
D: -
V: TRBV5-1
size: -
CDR3: CASSPPQFEETQYF
DNA: TGCGCCAGCAGCCCTCCACAGTTTGAGGAGACCCAGTACTTC

J: TRBJ2-5
length: 17
D: TRBD2
V: TRBV9
size: -
CDR3: CASSARLAGDFQETQYF
DNA: TGTGCCAGCAGCGCTCGACTAGCGGGGGACTTCCAAGAGACCCAGTACTTC

J: TRBJ1-1
length: 14
D: -
V: TRBV9
size: once
CDR3: CASSVASGWGEAFF
DNA: TGTGCCAGCAGCGTAGCGTCAGGGTGGGGTGAAGCTTTCTTT

J: TRBJ2-7
length: 17
D: -
V: TRBV24-1
size: -
CDR3: CATSEPGPDSTYYEQYF
DNA: TGTGCCACCAGTGAACCCGGACCCGACAGTACCTACTACGAGCAGTACTTC

J: TRBJ1-2
length: 12
D: -
V: TRBV29-1
size: few
CDR3: CSVEGRGIGYTF
DNA: TGCAGCGTTGAAGGTAGAGGGATCGGCTACACCTTC

J: TRBJ2-7
length: 15
D: -
V: TRBV5-6
size: -
CDR3: CASSLWSGWLREQYF
DNA: TGTGCCAGCAGCTTGTGGTCAGGGTGGCTCCGGGAGCAGTACTTC

J: TRBJ2-3
length: 15
D: -
V: TRBV5-1
size: -
CDR3: CASRWGRGSSDTQYF
DNA: TGCGCCAGCAGATGGGGGCGGGGGTCCTCAGATACGCAGTATTTT

J: TRBJ2-2
length: 17
D: TRBD2
V: TRBV9
size: -
CDR3: CASSPGGTSGGTGELFF
DNA: TGTGCCAGCAGCCCAGGCGGGACTAGCGGGGGGACCGGGGAGCTGTTTTTT

J: TRBJ1-3
length: 15
D: -
V: TRBV11-2
size: -
CDR3: CASTMEALSGNTIYF
DNA: TGTGCCAGCACCATGGAGGCCCTCTCTGGAAACACCATATATTTT

J: TRBJ1-5
length: 13
D: -
V: TRBV30
size: -
CDR3: CAWTQKFNQPQHF
DNA: TGTGCCTGGACCCAGAAATTCAATCAGCCCCAGCATTTT

J: TRBJ1-1
length: 13
D: -
V: TRBV6-5
size: -
CDR3: CASSSRGGTEAFF
DNA: TGTGCCAGCAGTTCACGGGGGGGAACTGAAGCTTTCTTT

J: TRBJ2-7
length: 17
D: -
V: TRBV29-1
size: -
CDR3: CSVEDNTHRDCPYEQYF
DNA: TGCAGCGTTGAAGATAATACTCACAGGGATTGCCCCTACGAGCAGTACTTC

J: TRBJ1-1
length: 14
D: -
V: TRBV6-1
size: -
CDR3: CASSEQAVWTEAFF
DNA: TGTGCCAGCAGTGAACAGGCCGTATGGACTGAAGCTTTCTTT

J: TRBJ2-7
length: 15
D: TRBD1
V: TRBV19
size: -
CDR3: CASSPGQISSYEQYF
DNA: TGTGCCAGTAGCCCGGGACAGATTTCCTCCTACGAGCAGTACTTC

J: TRBJ1-6
length: 15
D: -
V: TRBV7-9
size: -
CDR3: CASSLGSSYNSPLHF
DNA: TGTGCCAGCAGCCTAGGTAGCTCCTATAATTCACCCCTCCACTTT

J: TRBJ1-2
length: 15
D: TRBD1
V: TRBV18
size: -
CDR3: CASSPAGTGTYGYTF
DNA: TGTGCCAGCTCACCAGCCGGGACAGGGACCTATGGCTACACCTTC

J: TRBJ2-5
length: 15
D: -
V: TRBV7-3
size: -
CDR3: CASSEQAGSKETQYF
DNA: TGTGCCAGCAGCGAACAGGCAGGGTCCAAAGAGACCCAGTACTTC